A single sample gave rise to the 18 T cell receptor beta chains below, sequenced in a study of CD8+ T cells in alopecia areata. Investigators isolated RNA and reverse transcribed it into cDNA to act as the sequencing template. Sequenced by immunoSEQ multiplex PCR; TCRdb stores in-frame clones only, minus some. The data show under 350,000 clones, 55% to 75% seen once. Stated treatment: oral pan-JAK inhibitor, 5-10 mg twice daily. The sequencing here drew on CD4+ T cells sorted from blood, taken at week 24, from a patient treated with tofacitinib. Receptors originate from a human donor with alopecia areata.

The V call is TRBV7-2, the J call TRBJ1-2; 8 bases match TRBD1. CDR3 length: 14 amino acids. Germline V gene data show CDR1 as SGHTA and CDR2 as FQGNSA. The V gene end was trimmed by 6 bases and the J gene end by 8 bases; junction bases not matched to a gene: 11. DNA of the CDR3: TGTGCCAGCAGACAACAGGACAGGGAATGGGGCTACACCTTC. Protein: CASRQQDREWGYTF. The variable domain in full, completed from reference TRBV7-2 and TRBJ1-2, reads GAGVSQSPSNKVTEKGKDVELRCDPISGHTALYWYRQSLGQGLEFLIYFQGNSAPDKSGLPSDRFSAERTGGSVSTLTIQRTQQEDSAVYLCASRQQDREWGYTFGSGTRLTVV.

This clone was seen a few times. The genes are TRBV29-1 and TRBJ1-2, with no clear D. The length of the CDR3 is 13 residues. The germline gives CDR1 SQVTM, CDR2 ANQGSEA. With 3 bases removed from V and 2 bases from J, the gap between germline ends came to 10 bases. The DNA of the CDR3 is TGCAGCGTTGACAGTTCCAGAAACTATGGCTACACCTTC. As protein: CSVDSSRNYGYTF.

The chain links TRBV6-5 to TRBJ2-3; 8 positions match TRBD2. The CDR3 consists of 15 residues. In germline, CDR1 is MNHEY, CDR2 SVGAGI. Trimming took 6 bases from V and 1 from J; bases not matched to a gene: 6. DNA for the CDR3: TGTGCCAGCAGGCAGCGGGGGTACGGCACAGATACGCAGTATTTT. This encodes CASRQRGYGTDTQYF.

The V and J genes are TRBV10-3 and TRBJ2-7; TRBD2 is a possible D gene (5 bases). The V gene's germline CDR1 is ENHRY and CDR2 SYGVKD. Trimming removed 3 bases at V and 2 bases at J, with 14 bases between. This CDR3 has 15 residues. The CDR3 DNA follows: TGTGCCATCAGTGATCCGGGGTCATCCCCCTACGAGCAGTACTTC. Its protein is CAISDPGSSPYEQYF.

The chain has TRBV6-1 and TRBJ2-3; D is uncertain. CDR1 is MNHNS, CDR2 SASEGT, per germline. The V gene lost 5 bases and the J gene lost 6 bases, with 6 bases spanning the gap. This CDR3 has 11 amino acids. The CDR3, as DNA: TGTGCCAGCAGTCAATTGGATACGCAGTATTTT. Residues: CASSQLDTQYF.

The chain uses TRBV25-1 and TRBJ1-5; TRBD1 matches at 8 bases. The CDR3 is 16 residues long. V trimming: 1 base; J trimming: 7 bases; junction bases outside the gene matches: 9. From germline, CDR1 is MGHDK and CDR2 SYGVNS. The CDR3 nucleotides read TGTGCCAGCAGTGAATCATTGGACAGGGTCGACCAGCCCCAGCATTTT. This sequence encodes CASSESLDRVDQPQHF.

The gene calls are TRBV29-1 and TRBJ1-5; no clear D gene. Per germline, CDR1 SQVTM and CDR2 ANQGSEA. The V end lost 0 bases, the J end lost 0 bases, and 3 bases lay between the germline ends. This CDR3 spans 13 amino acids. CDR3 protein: CSVEDNSNQPQHF. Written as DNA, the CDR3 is TGCAGCGTTGAAGACAATAGCAATCAGCCCCAGCATTTT.

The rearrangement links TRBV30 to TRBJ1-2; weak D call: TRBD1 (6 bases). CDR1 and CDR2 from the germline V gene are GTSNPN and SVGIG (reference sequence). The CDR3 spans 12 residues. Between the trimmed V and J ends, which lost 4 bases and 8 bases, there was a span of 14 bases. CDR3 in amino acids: CAWNNRVGGYTF. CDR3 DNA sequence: TGTGCCTGGAATAACAGGGTCGGAGGCTACACCTTC.

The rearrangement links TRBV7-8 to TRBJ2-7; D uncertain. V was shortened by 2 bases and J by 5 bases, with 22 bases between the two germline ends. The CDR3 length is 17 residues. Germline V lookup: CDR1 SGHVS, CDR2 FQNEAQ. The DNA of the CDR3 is TGTGCCAGCAGCTTATTGCGGCACTTGGAGAGGAATAACGAGCAGTACTTC. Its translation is CASSLLRHLERNNEQYF.

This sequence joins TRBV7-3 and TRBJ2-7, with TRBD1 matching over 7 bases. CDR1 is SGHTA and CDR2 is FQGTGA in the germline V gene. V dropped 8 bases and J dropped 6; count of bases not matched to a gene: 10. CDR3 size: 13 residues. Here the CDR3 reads CASWVRGHGEQYF. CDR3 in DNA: TGTGCCAGCTGGGTGAGGGGGCATGGCGAGCAGTACTTC.

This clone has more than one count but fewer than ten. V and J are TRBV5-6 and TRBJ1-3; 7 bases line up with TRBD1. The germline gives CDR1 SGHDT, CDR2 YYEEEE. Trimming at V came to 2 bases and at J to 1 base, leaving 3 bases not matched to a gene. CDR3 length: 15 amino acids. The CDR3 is CASSFRTGSGNTIYF. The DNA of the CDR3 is TGTGCCAGCAGCTTCAGGACAGGATCTGGAAACACCATATATTTT.

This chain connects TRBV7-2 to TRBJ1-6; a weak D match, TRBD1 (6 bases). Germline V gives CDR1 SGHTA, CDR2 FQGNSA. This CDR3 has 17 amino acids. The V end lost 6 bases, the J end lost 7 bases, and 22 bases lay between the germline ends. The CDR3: CASRTHPGGAGNSPLHF. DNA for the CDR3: TGTGCCAGCAGAACCCATCCGGGGGGCGCGGGAAATTCACCCCTCCACTTT. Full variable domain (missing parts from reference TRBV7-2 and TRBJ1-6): GAGVSQSPSNKVTEKGKDVELRCDPISGHTALYWYRQSLGQGLEFLIYFQGNSAPDKSGLPSDRFSAERTGGSVSTLTIQRTQQEDSAVYLCASRTHPGGAGNSPLHFGNGTRLTVT.

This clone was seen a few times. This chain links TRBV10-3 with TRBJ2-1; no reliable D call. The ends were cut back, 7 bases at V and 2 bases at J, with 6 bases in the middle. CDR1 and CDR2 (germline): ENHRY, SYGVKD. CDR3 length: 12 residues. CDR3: CAIKDTYNEQFF. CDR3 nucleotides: TGTGCCATCAAAGACACCTACAATGAGCAGTTCTTC.

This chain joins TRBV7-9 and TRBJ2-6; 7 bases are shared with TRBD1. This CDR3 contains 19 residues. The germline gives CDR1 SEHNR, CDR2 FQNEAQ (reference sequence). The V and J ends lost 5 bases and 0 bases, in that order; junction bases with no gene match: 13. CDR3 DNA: TGTGCCAGCAGCAGACGACAGGGAGACCTAAACTCTGGGGCCAACGTCCTGACTTTC. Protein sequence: CASSRRQGDLNSGANVLTF.

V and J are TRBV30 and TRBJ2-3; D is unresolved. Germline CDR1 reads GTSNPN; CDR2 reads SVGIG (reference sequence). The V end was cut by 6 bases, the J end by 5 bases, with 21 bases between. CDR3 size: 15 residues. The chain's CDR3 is CACATSRVGIDTQYF. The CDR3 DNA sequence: TGTGCCTGTGCAACGTCCCGGGTTGGGATAGATACGCAGTATTTT.

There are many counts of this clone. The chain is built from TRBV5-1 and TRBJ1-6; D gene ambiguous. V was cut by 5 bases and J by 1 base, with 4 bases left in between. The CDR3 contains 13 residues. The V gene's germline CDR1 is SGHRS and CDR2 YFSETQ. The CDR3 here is CASRGSYNSPLHF. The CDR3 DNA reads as TGCGCCAGCAGGGGGTCCTATAATTCACCCCTCCACTTT.

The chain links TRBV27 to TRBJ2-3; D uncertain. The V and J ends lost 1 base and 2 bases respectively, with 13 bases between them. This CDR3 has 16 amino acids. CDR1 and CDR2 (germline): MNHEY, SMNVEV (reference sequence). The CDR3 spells CASSLFRVRVTDTQYF. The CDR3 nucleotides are TGTGCCAGCAGTTTATTCCGGGTTAGGGTCACAGATACGCAGTATTTT.

The CDR3 DNA reads as TGTGCCAGCAGCGTAGACGGGAGCGGAACCTCCTACAATGAGCAGTTCTTC. Amino acids: CASSVDGSGTSYNEQFF. This chain connects TRBV9 to TRBJ2-1; tentative D call: TRBD2 (6 bases). There are 17 residues in the CDR3. Trimming removed 0 bases at V and 0 bases at J, with 13 bases between. CDR1 SGDLS and CDR2 YYNGEE come from the germline V gene.